The rows below give T cell receptor beta chains drawn from one sample of a study of blood T cell repertoires in COVID-19. The table came from immunoSEQ multiplex PCR; TCRdb's copy has only in-frame clones and leaves some out. Among just over 350,000 clones listed, roughly 90% were seen once. The specimen sequenced was peripheral blood. The receptors were gathered from a woman aged 60-70 years with COVID-19, enrolled during active disease. CDR3s include the opening cysteine and the closing phenylalanine or tryptophan. The D gene is left open where the match is weak. A row's size may be missing; if present it is once, few, many or a size class.

J gene	clone size	V gene	D gene	CDR3 protein	CDR3 DNA
TRBJ2-5	NA	TRBV7-9	NA	CASSFPRTQYQETQYF	TGTGCCAGCAGCTTCCCGAGGACTCAGTACCAAGAGACCCAGTACTTC
TRBJ1-2	once	TRBV3-1/TRBV3-2	NA	CASSQEGGPGYTF	TGTGCCAGCAGCCAAGAGGGAGGGCCTGGCTACACCTTC
TRBJ2-2	once	TRBV7-8	NA	CASEVTGELFF	TGTGCCAGTGAGGTGACCGGGGAGCTGTTTTTT
TRBJ1-2	NA	TRBV6-5	NA	CASKQGGWVGGYTF	TGTGCCAGCAAACAGGGAGGGTGGGTAGGAGGCTACACCTTC
TRBJ2-6	NA	TRBV15	NA	CATSRAVGANVLTF	TGTGCCACCAGCAGAGCAGTTGGGGCCAACGTCCTGACTTTC
TRBJ1-2	NA	TRBV6-5	TRBD1	CASRGTGNYGYTF	TGTGCCAGCAGGGGGACAGGGAATTATGGCTACACCTTC
TRBJ1-1	NA	TRBV9	NA	CASSGRGHLNTEAFF	TGTGCCAGCAGCGGCAGGGGACACCTGAACACTGAAGCTTTCTTT
TRBJ2-3	NA	TRBV7-2	TRBD2	CASSLARGSGGLDTQYF	TGTGCCAGCAGCTTAGCGCGGGGTAGCGGGGGGTTAGATACGCAGTATTTT
TRBJ2-3	once	TRBV19	NA	CASTNGGASTDTQYF	TGTGCCAGTACCAACGGTGGGGCGAGCACAGATACGCAGTATTTT
TRBJ2-5	NA	TRBV3-1/TRBV3-2	NA	CASSQGVLSAETQYF	TGTGCCAGCAGCCAAGGAGTCCTAAGCGCAGAGACCCAGTACTTC
TRBJ2-5	NA	TRBV7-9	TRBD2	CASSLVGGEQETQYF	TGTGCCAGCAGCTTAGTTGGGGGGGAACAAGAGACCCAGTACTTC
TRBJ1-1	NA	TRBV7-6	TRBD1	CASSPQPSGTGNTEAFF	TGTGCCAGCAGCCCTCAGCCCTCCGGGACAGGTAACACTGAAGCTTTCTTT
TRBJ1-3	NA	TRBV19	TRBD1	CASSMGGQDTIYF	TGTGCCAGTAGTATGGGGGGACAGGACACCATATATTTT
TRBJ1-1	NA	TRBV5-4	TRBD1	CASSRGEDRRNTEAFF	TGTGCCAGCAGCCGTGGGGAGGACAGGAGGAACACTGAAGCTTTCTTT
TRBJ2-3	NA	TRBV19	NA	CATARGHNKDTQYF	TGTGCCACAGCCCGGGGTCATAATAAAGATACGCAGTATTTT
TRBJ1-2	NA	TRBV5-5	NA	CASSLNRALGYGYTF	TGTGCCAGCAGCTTGAACAGGGCCCTCGGGTATGGCTACACCTTC
TRBJ2-1	NA	TRBV9	NA	CASSIRLDPSSYNEQFF	TGTGCCAGCAGCATCCGACTAGATCCGAGCTCCTACAATGAGCAGTTCTTC
TRBJ2-1	NA	TRBV7-2	NA	CASSSRQLRVSSYNEQFF	TGTGCCAGCAGCTCCCGCCAATTGCGCGTGAGCTCCTACAATGAGCAGTTCTTC
TRBJ2-3	NA	TRBV7-9	NA	CASSLRGITDTQYF	TGTGCCAGCAGCTTACGAGGGATCACAGATACGCAGTATTTT
TRBJ2-1	NA	TRBV24-1	TRBD1	CATSAATGDTYNEQFF	TGTGCCACCAGTGCCGCCACAGGGGACACCTACAATGAGCAGTTCTTC
TRBJ1-6	NA	TRBV7-8	TRBD1	CASSLVDRGNSPLHF	TGTGCCAGCAGCTTAGTTGACAGGGGGAACTCACCCCTCCACTTT
TRBJ2-1	NA	TRBV5-5	TRBD2	CASSLASGGWDEQFF	TGTGCCAGCAGCTTGGCTAGCGGGGGGTGGGATGAGCAGTTCTTC
TRBJ2-2	NA	TRBV14	NA	CASSPRYTGELFF	TGTGCCAGCAGCCCCAGATACACCGGGGAGCTGTTTTTT
TRBJ2-3	NA	TRBV21-1	NA	CASSKVSAQYF	TGTGCCAGCAGCAAAGTGAGTGCGCAGTATTTT
TRBJ2-7	NA	TRBV11-3	TRBD1	CASSSGQGWNEQYF	TGTGCCAGCAGCTCAGGACAGGGGTGGAACGAGCAGTACTTC
TRBJ1-2	once	TRBV6-5	NA	CASSSVNGYGYTF	TGTGCCAGCAGTTCGGTGAACGGCTATGGCTACACCTTC
TRBJ2-1	NA	TRBV4-3	TRBD2	CASSQPLGGGADEQFF	TGCGCCAGCAGCCAACCCTTGGGGGGGGGAGCCGATGAGCAGTTCTTC
TRBJ1-6	NA	TRBV2	NA	CASTVLSYNSPLHF	TGTGCCAGCACGGTACTCTCCTATAATTCACCCCTCCACTTT
TRBJ1-2	NA	TRBV6-5	NA	CASSYGGTNYGYTF	TGTGCCAGCAGTTATGGGGGGACTAACTATGGCTACACCTTC
TRBJ2-7	NA	TRBV18	NA	CASSPPGQSVYEQYF	TGTGCCAGCTCACCACCTGGACAGAGTGTTTATGAGCAGTACTTC
TRBJ2-3	NA	TRBV7-6	TRBD2	CASSARMTSGGPDTQYF	TGTGCCAGCAGCGCCCGGATGACTAGCGGGGGGCCAGATACGCAGTATTTT
TRBJ1-1	NA	TRBV3-1/TRBV3-2	NA	CASSQGGQGTEAFF	TGTGCCAGCAGCCAGGGGGGGCAAGGCACTGAAGCTTTCTTT
TRBJ2-5	NA	TRBV30	TRBD1	CAWSDPRDRVPYF	TGTGCCTGGAGTGATCCCCGGGACAGGGTACCGTACTTC
TRBJ1-1	NA	TRBV19	NA	CASRPTENTEAFF	TGTGCCAGTAGGCCGACAGAGAACACTGAAGCTTTCTTT
TRBJ1-6	NA	TRBV11-3	NA	CASSLDRVMGGDSHSPLHF	TGTGCCAGCAGCTTAGATCGAGTAATGGGAGGAGACAGTCACTCACCCCTCCACTTT
TRBJ2-5	NA	TRBV5-1	TRBD2	CASSWGLAVPQETQYF	TGCGCCAGCAGCTGGGGCCTAGCGGTCCCCCAAGAGACCCAGTACTTC
TRBJ1-6	NA	TRBV5-1	NA	CASRSGTFTRSPLHF	TGCGCCAGCCGCTCCGGGACTTTCACCAGGTCACCCCTCCACTTT
TRBJ2-7	NA	TRBV2	NA	CASSIGRQGNEQYF	TGTGCCAGCAGCATTGGGCGGCAGGGAAACGAGCAGTACTTC
TRBJ2-4	NA	TRBV9	TRBD1	CASSETPGQENIQYF	TGTGCCAGCAGCGAGACTCCGGGACAGGAAAACATTCAGTACTTC